The TCR beta chain described here comes from a study of cytomegalovirus exposure and HLA in healthy donors. Whole-study context: Later analysis reported that the 120 or so validation repertoires shared the platform of the approximately 690 first-cohort repertoires.

On this clone: Its antigen is unidentified.

An approximately 130-subject validation cohort, separate from the approximately 610-subject first cohort, supplied the donors. This CDR3 has 15 residues. V gave up 5 bases and J gave up 6 bases; unmatched junction bases: 7. Looked up from germline, CDR1 is MNHEY and CDR2 is SMNVEV (reference sequence). The repertoire was sequenced with immunoSEQ multiplex PCR; TCRdb's copy has only in-frame clones and lacks some. This sample yields around 190,000 clones, of which roughly 88% are seen a single time; almost 1.5% belongs to the top ten. Study outcomes and limitations: Reported results showed that the classifier diagnosed cytomegalovirus status with high specificity and sensitivity. The authors enumerated some 170 TCR beta chains as linked to cytomegalovirus.

J is TRBJ2-1 and V is TRBV27, with 10 bases identical to TRBD1. Sequencing used PBMCs. The sequence derives from a young woman in good health and CMV-seronegative. The CDR3 is CASSKIGTGVNEQFF. The CDR3 coding sequence is TGTGCCAGCAGTAAAATCGGGACAGGGGTCAATGAGCAGTTCTTC.